Below, 21 T cell receptor beta chains from the same sample are listed, as sequenced in a study of OX40 agonist ivuxolimab in advanced cancers. Assay used: immunoSEQ multiplex PCR; TCRdb lists only in-frame clones, some missing. The sample has 60,000 to 90,000 clones, roughly 90% seen once. The sequencing here drew on CD4+ or CD8+ T cells sorted from blood, taken in a trial of the OX40 agonist ivuxolimab. Source of these receptors: an adult with an advanced solid tumor such as melanoma, head and neck, liver or kidney cancer.

The chain links TRBV5-1 to TRBJ1-1; D possibly corresponds to TRBD1 (5 bases). Trimming removed 2 bases at V and 4 bases at J, with 12 bases between. CDR1 SGHRS and CDR2 YFSETQ come from the germline V gene. The CDR3 has 14 amino acids. The CDR3 DNA is TGCGCCAGCAGCTTTTCGGGGGGATCCACTGAAGCTTTCTTT. Translating it yields CASSFSGGSTEAFF.

The V gene is TRBV6-1, the J gene TRBJ2-3; possibly TRBD1 for D (5 bases). Deletions cut 7 bases from V and 4 bases from J, with 18 bases between. In germline, CDR1 is MNHNS, CDR2 SASEGT. CDR3 size: 15 residues. CDR3 sequence reads: CASNWGSARADTQYF. The DNA of the CDR3 is TGTGCCAGCAATTGGGGCTCAGCACGTGCAGATACGCAGTATTTT.

This clone appeared once. The chain recombines TRBV9 with TRBJ2-5; 8 bases are a match to TRBD2. Germline V gene lookup returns CDR1 SGDLS and CDR2 YYNGEE. The CDR3 runs 13 residues. The ends lost 2 bases at V and 3 bases at J; junction bases unmatched: 0. The CDR3 DNA is TGTGCCAGCAGCGTGGGACTAGAAGAGACCCAGTACTTC. It translates to CASSVGLEETQYF.

The gene calls are TRBV6-1 and TRBJ1-4; 9 nucleotides match TRBD1. This CDR3 is 15 amino acids long. The V gene's germline CDR1 is MNHNS and CDR2 SASEGT. V lost 3 bases and J lost 7; bases outside the gene matches: 6. CDR3 region: CASSDSTGGREKLFF. As DNA, the CDR3 is TGTGCCAGCAGTGATTCGACAGGGGGACGTGAAAAACTGTTTTTT.

The chain combines TRBV6-5 with TRBJ1-1, with a weak D call TRBD1 (5 bases). Germline V lookup: CDR1 MNHEY, CDR2 SVGAGI. V lost 10 bases and J 1 base, leaving 10 bases between the germline ends. The CDR3 extends over 12 amino acids. The CDR3 loop reads CANLGANTEAFF. The CDR3 DNA reads TGTGCCAACCTAGGGGCGAACACTGAAGCTTTCTTT.

In this sample, this clone turned up a few times. V and J are TRBV19 and TRBJ2-1, with TRBD2 identical over 12 bases. The CDR3 has 16 residues. CDR1 and CDR2 (germline): LNHDA, SQIVND (reference sequence). The J segment lost 9 bases and the V segment lost 0 bases, leaving 6 bases of the junction unmatched. This chain's CDR3 is CASSIDSSGRAFEQFF. The CDR3 bases are TGTGCCAGTAGTATAGATTCTAGCGGGAGGGCCTTTGAGCAGTTCTTC.

The chain has TRBV19 and TRBJ2-1; 7 bases are shared with TRBD2. V lost 4 bases and J lost 2; bases outside the gene matches: 14. The CDR3 runs 18 residues. CDR1 is LNHDA and CDR2 is SQIVND in the germline V gene (reference sequence). The CDR3 sequence is CASSKPKLAIITYNEQFF. CDR3 in DNA: TGTGCCAGTAGTAAGCCCAAACTAGCGATAATCACCTACAATGAGCAGTTCTTC.

This chain joins TRBV10-1 and TRBJ1-2; 10 bases line up with TRBD1. V shed 2 bases and J 7 bases; nucleotides not matched to a gene: 10. Per germline, CDR1 WNHNN and CDR2 SYGVQD (reference sequence). The CDR3 is made up of 16 amino acids. The CDR3 protein is CASSEHATGGRGGYTF. CDR3 DNA: TGCGCCAGCAGTGAGCACGCGACAGGGGGCCGAGGTGGCTACACCTTC.

The rearrangement joins TRBV6-1 to TRBJ1-3, with D possibly matching TRBD1 (6 bases). CDR3 length: 12 residues. Germline assignment: CDR1 MNHNS and CDR2 SASEGT. Trimming shortened V by 8 bases and J by 3 bases, and 8 bases separated the two germline ends. In nucleotides, the CDR3 is TGTGCCAGCGGACAGCATGGAAACACCATATATTTT. Protein: CASGQHGNTIYF.

The J gene is TRBJ1-4, the V gene TRBV28; 9 positions agree with TRBD1. Losses at the gene ends were 6 bases for V and 5 bases for J; bases not matched to a gene: 10. Germline CDR1 MDHEN, CDR2 SYDVKM. The CDR3 runs to 16 residues. CDR3 sequence: CASSPNRGTGNEKLFF. DNA of the CDR3: TGTGCCAGCAGCCCGAACCGCGGGACAGGGAATGAAAAACTGTTTTTT. Full variable domain (outside the CDR3, taken from reference TRBV28 and TRBJ1-4): DVKVTQSSRYLVKRTGEKVFLECVQDMDHENMFWYRQDPGLGLRLIYFSYDVKMKEKGDIPEGYSVSREKKERFSLILESASTNQTSMYLCASSPNRGTGNEKLFFGSGTQLSVL.

The chain joins TRBV10-3 to TRBJ2-7; 7 nucleotides line up with TRBD1. Germline lookup yields CDR1 ENHRY and CDR2 SYGVKD. V was pared by 7 bases and J by 5 bases, with 11 bases of the junction left unmatched. The CDR3 spans 14 residues. The CDR3 is CAIKGASPGNEQYF. CDR3 sequence (DNA): TGTGCCATCAAGGGGGCTAGCCCTGGAAACGAGCAGTACTTC.

About this clone itself: The germline gene is not matched at one end of the junction; a read error may be the cause. The chain carries TRBV19 and TRBJ1-1; TRBD1 matches 10 bases. Per the germline V gene, CDR1 is LNHDA and CDR2 is SQIVND (reference sequence). The CDR3 sequence is 16 residues long. CDR3 coding DNA: TGTGCCAGTAGAATAGGTGGACGGGACAGGGGCACTGAAGCTTTCTTT. Translated, it gives CASRIGGRDRGTEAFF.

V and J are TRBV10-1 and TRBJ1-2; D gene unclear. There are 16 residues in the CDR3. CDR1 and CDR2 (germline): WNHNN, SYGVQD (reference sequence). V lost 0 bases, J lost 4 bases, and 15 bases lay in between. CDR3 sequence: CASSESTSGRLYGYTF. CDR3 sequence (DNA): TGCGCCAGCAGTGAGTCGACCTCCGGCCGCCTCTATGGCTACACCTTC.

The chain couples TRBV20-1 to TRBJ1-2, with 7 bases matching TRBD1. After removal of 5 bases from V and 4 bases from J, the junction contained 1 base not matched to a gene. The CDR3 covers 11 residues. Germline CDR1 and CDR2: DFQATT and SNEGSKA (reference sequence). Here the CDR3 reads CSAGTAYGYTF. CDR3 DNA sequence: TGCAGTGCTGGGACAGCCTATGGCTACACCTTC.

The chain carries TRBV18 and TRBJ1-1; no firm D call. Between the trimmed V and J ends, which lost 4 bases and 5 bases, there was a span of 8 bases. Germline assignment: CDR1 KGHSH and CDR2 LQKENI. The CDR3 totals 12 residues. As DNA, the CDR3 is TGTGCCAGCTCACTACCCCCTACTGAAGCTTTCTTT. Residues: CASSLPPTEAFF.

The genes are TRBV19 and TRBJ2-7, with TRBD1 as a possible D gene (5 bases). The germline gives CDR1 LNHDA, CDR2 SQIVND (reference sequence). The V gene lost 6 bases and the J gene lost 3 bases, with 18 bases spanning the gap. This CDR3 comprises 15 residues. The CDR3 reads CASSKWGNTRYEQYF. CDR3 bases: TGTGCCAGTAGCAAGTGGGGCAACACGCGCTACGAGCAGTACTTC.

CDR3 nucleotides: TGTGCCAGCAGCTCAAGACAGGGGGCGCCTGGGGCCAACGTCCTGACTTTC. Amino acid sequence: CASSSRQGAPGANVLTF. J is TRBJ2-6 and V is TRBV5-4; 10 bases match TRBD1. With 3 bases clipped from V and 2 bases from J, the junction kept 5 bases outside the gene matches. In germline, CDR1 is SGHNT, CDR2 YYREEE (reference sequence). There are 17 residues in the CDR3.

This chain uses TRBV28 with TRBJ2-5, with TRBD1 identical over 9 bases. The CDR3 consists of 15 residues. With V trimmed by 6 bases and J by 1 base, 6 bases remained unmatched. Per germline, CDR1 MDHEN and CDR2 SYDVKM. The CDR3 here is CASSPGQGIQETQYF. The DNA of the CDR3 is TGTGCCAGCAGCCCTGGACAGGGGATCCAAGAGACCCAGTACTTC.

The gene calls are TRBV29-1 and TRBJ2-3; D is possibly TRBD1 (5 bases). CDR1 and CDR2 from the germline V gene are SQVTM and ANQGSEA. The CDR3 has 15 amino acids. The ends were cut back, 7 bases at V and 2 bases at J, with 19 bases in the middle. CDR3 nucleotide sequence: TGCAGCGGCACCCCGGTGACAGAATCCACAGATACGCAGTATTTT. It translates to CSGTPVTESTDTQYF.

The chain employs TRBV2 and TRBJ1-2; 11 bases map to TRBD1. Germline V gives CDR1 SNHLY, CDR2 FYNNEI. J gave up 8 bases and V 8 bases, and 4 bases lay outside the gene matches. The CDR3 runs to 12 residues. CDR3 nucleotide sequence: TGTGCCAGCGTATGGACAGGGGGCGGCTACACCTTC. Translated: CASVWTGGGYTF. The entire variable domain, with the rest obtained from reference TRBV2 and TRBJ1-2, is as follows: EPEVTQTPSHQVTQMGQEVILRCVPISNHLYFYWYRQILGQKVEFLVSFYNNEISEKSEIFDDQFSVERPDGSNFTLKIRSTKLEDSAMYFCASVWTGGGYTFGSGTRLTVV.

This clone has more than one count but fewer than ten. The rearrangement links TRBV10-3 to TRBJ2-7; TRBD2 matches at 13 bases. With V trimmed by 0 bases and J by 6 bases, 2 bases remained unmatched. CDR3 length equals 15 residues. Per germline, CDR1 ENHRY and CDR2 SYGVKD. CDR3 in DNA: TGTGCCATCAGTGAGTCGACTAGCGGGGGGTCCGAGCAGTACTTC. This translates into CAISESTSGGSEQYF.